The 22 T cell receptor beta chains reported below all come from one sample, sequenced in a study of cytomegalovirus exposure and HLA in healthy donors. Sequencing was performed with immunoSEQ multiplex PCR; in TCRdb, only in-frame clones are kept and a portion is missing. Here the sample spans over 150,000 clones, about 86% being singletons. The sample was PBMCs. All receptors derive from a man younger than 35 in good health and CMV-seropositive.

V usage is TRBV29-1 and J usage is TRBJ2-5, with TRBD2 as a possible D gene (6 bases). The V end was cut by 7 bases, the J end by 4 bases, with 13 bases between. CDR3 length equals 12 residues. In germline, CDR1 is SQVTM, CDR2 ANQGSEA. The CDR3 spells CSGGRRGETQYF. The CDR3 region has the DNA TGCAGCGGGGGGAGGAGGGGAGAGACCCAGTACTTC.

The V gene is TRBV6-1, the J gene TRBJ2-2; TRBD2 matches 8 bases. Germline assignment: CDR1 MNHNS and CDR2 SASEGT. The CDR3 totals 16 residues. Trimming at V came to 4 bases and at J to 2 bases, leaving 6 bases not matched to a gene. The CDR3 DNA sequence: TGTGCCAGCAGTGGCCACGGGGGGGTAAACACCGGGGAGCTGTTTTTT. Encoded protein: CASSGHGGVNTGELFF.

The chain employs TRBV29-1 and TRBJ1-1; TRBD1 aligns across 9 bases. The CDR3 contains 14 residues. Germline V gives CDR1 SQVTM, CDR2 ANQGSEA. Unmatched junction bases numbered 8, after V lost 4 bases and J lost 5 bases. The CDR3 reads CSVVEGQGGTEAFF. In nucleotides, the CDR3 is TGCAGCGTTGTAGAGGGACAGGGTGGGACTGAAGCTTTCTTT. Based on the CDR3 plus reference TRBV29-1 and TRBJ1-1, the full variable domain is SAVISQKPSRDICQRGTSLTIQCQVDSQVTMMFWYRQQPGQSLTLIATANQGSEATYESGFVIDKFPISRPNLTFSTLTVSNMSPEDSSIYLCSVVEGQGGTEAFFGQGTRLTVV.

The V and J genes are TRBV27 and TRBJ2-7, with 10 bases lining up with TRBD1. Per germline, CDR1 MNHEY and CDR2 SMNVEV (reference sequence). This CDR3 contains 15 residues. V lost 5 bases to trimming and J lost 3 bases; unmatched junction nucleotides: 7. CDR3 amino acids: CASSPDRGLVYEQYF. The CDR3 DNA is TGTGCCAGCAGTCCCGACAGGGGGCTTGTCTACGAGCAGTACTTC.

The rearrangement uses TRBV6-4 and TRBJ2-3, with TRBD1 matching over 10 bases. After removal of 0 bases from V and 3 bases from J, the junction contained 6 bases not matched to a gene. This CDR3 spans 17 amino acids. Germline values: CDR1 MRHNA, CDR2 SNTAGT. Written as DNA, the CDR3 is TGTGCCAGCAGTGACTCACCTGGGGGACAGGGGACAGATACGCAGTATTTT. Its translation is CASSDSPGGQGTDTQYF.

The sample holds a few counts of this clone. V usage is TRBV4-1 and J usage is TRBJ1-2, with 9 positions matching TRBD1. J gave up 7 bases and V 4 bases, and 7 bases lay outside the gene matches. The germline gives CDR1 MGHRA, CDR2 YSYEKL. The CDR3 totals 14 residues. This chain's CDR3 is CASSRRDRDGGYTF. DNA for the CDR3: TGCGCCAGCAGCCGCCGGGACAGGGATGGTGGCTACACCTTC.

The chain carries TRBV6-5 and TRBJ1-1; D call uncertain. The germline gives CDR1 MNHEY, CDR2 SVGAGI. The CDR3 totals 12 residues. The V end lost 4 bases, the J end lost 5 bases, and 8 bases lay between the germline ends. CDR3 sequence: CASSSRGTEAFF. The CDR3 DNA is TGTGCCAGCAGTTCACGGGGAACTGAAGCTTTCTTT.

The chain combines TRBV4-1 with TRBJ2-5; D is perhaps TRBD1 (5 bases). Germline V gene data show CDR1 as MGHRA and CDR2 as YSYEKL. This CDR3 is 16 amino acids long. V lost 0 bases, J lost 7 bases, and 18 bases lay in between. CDR3 amino acids: CASSQEAQGAPGTQYF. The CDR3 nucleotides read TGCGCCAGCAGCCAAGAGGCGCAAGGGGCCCCCGGGACCCAGTACTTC.

This chain uses TRBV6-5 with TRBJ2-7; D perhaps matches TRBD1 (6 bases). The V end was cut by 0 bases, the J end by 6 bases, with 15 bases between. The CDR3 consists of 15 residues. CDR1 is MNHEY, CDR2 SVGAGI, per germline. This chain's CDR3 is CASSYSGQGFGEQYF. CDR3 nucleotide sequence: TGTGCCAGCAGTTACTCGGGGCAGGGGTTTGGCGAGCAGTACTTC.

CDR3 residues: CASTPGWGGRNEQYF. CDR3 DNA sequence: TGTGCCAGCACCCCAGGGTGGGGGGGCAGGAACGAGCAGTACTTC. This chain uses TRBV7-9 with TRBJ2-7, with D tentatively TRBD2 (7 bases). Per germline, CDR1 SEHNR and CDR2 FQNEAQ (reference sequence). Trimming took 7 bases from V and 5 from J, leaving 21 bases between them. This CDR3 is 15 amino acids long.

The chain uses TRBV6-5 and TRBJ2-7; D remains unclear. The V and J ends lost 2 bases and 2 bases respectively, with 10 bases between them. The CDR3 has 14 amino acids. Germline CDR1 reads MNHEY; CDR2 reads SVGAGI. The CDR3 sequence: CASSYRRVTYEQYF. Written as DNA, the CDR3 is TGTGCCAGCAGTTACCGTCGGGTGACCTACGAGCAGTACTTC.

The chain is built from TRBV5-1 and TRBJ2-1; TRBD1 is a possible D gene (6 bases). The CDR3 totals 16 residues. Germline loops: CDR1 SGHRS, CDR2 YFSETQ. The ends were cut back, 0 bases at V and 2 bases at J, with 12 bases in the middle. For the CDR3, the DNA is TGCGCCAGCAGCTTGGTTGGGGGCTTCCCCTACAATGAGCAGTTCTTC. Protein: CASSLVGGFPYNEQFF.

The chain joins TRBV9 to TRBJ1-2; a possible D gene is TRBD1 (5 bases). This CDR3 spans 15 amino acids. The germline V and J ends were trimmed by 0 bases and 0 bases, with 9 bases remaining between them. Germline V CDR1 and CDR2: SGDLS, YYNGEE. The CDR3, as DNA: TGTGCCAGCAGCGTAGGGGCAGGGACTAACTATGGCTACACCTTC. It yields the protein CASSVGAGTNYGYTF. The whole variable domain, remainder taken from reference TRBV9 and TRBJ1-2, is DSGVTQTPKHLITATGQRVTLRCSPRSGDLSVYWYQQSLDQGLQFLIQYYNGEERAKGNILERFSAQQFPDLHSELNLSSLELGDSALYFCASSVGAGTNYGYTFGSGTRLTVV.

The count of this clone is one. The J gene is TRBJ1-1, the V gene TRBV29-1; D is unclear. CDR3 size: 13 residues. CDR1 is SQVTM and CDR2 is ANQGSEA in the germline V gene. V lost 6 bases and J 1 base, leaving 12 bases between the germline ends. CDR3 amino acids: CSVIQTQNTEAFF. The CDR3 DNA sequence: TGCAGCGTCATTCAGACTCAGAACACTGAAGCTTTCTTT.

The table lists this clone with a count of one. The rearrangement joins TRBV5-4 to TRBJ2-7, with 7 bases lining up with TRBD1. V shed 2 bases, J shed 4 bases, and the junction held 6 bases outside the gene matches. CDR3 length: 14 amino acids. Germline V CDR1 and CDR2: SGHNT, YYREEE (reference sequence). Here the CDR3 reads CASSLDRVGYEQYF. The DNA for the CDR3 is TGTGCCAGCAGCTTAGACAGGGTGGGGTACGAGCAGTACTTC.

This clone was seen a handful of times. The V call is TRBV5-1, the J call TRBJ2-5; 15 bases are a match to TRBD2. V lost 5 bases to trimming and J lost 2 bases; unmatched junction nucleotides: 13. This CDR3 is 19 amino acids long. The germline gives CDR1 SGHRS, CDR2 YFSETQ. CDR3 DNA: TGCGCCAGCAGGGGAGGCGTACCGGGACTAGCGGGGGGTCAAGAGACCCAGTACTTC. Translating it yields CASRGGVPGLAGGQETQYF.

V is TRBV19 and J is TRBJ1-2, with 7 bases matching TRBD1. The V gene end was trimmed by 5 bases and the J gene end by 7 bases; junction bases not matched to a gene: 4. Germline values: CDR1 LNHDA, CDR2 SQIVND (reference sequence). The CDR3 totals 12 residues. CDR3 bases: TGTGCCAGTAGTCCCACAGGGGCTGGCTACACCTTC. This gives the protein CASSPTGAGYTF.

This clone was seen more than once but under ten times. The V and J genes are TRBV15 and TRBJ2-3; 13 nucleotides line up with TRBD2. Trimming took 2 bases from V and 4 from J; bases not matched to a gene: 3. This CDR3 is built from 16 residues. From germline, CDR1 is LNHNV and CDR2 YYDKDF (reference sequence). The CDR3: CATSRTGTSGADTQYF. The CDR3 DNA follows: TGTGCCACCAGCAGAACCGGGACTAGCGGGGCAGATACGCAGTATTTT.

V gene TRBV9 combines with J gene TRBJ1-1, with a possible D match to TRBD1 (5 bases). This CDR3 has 14 residues. Germline V lookup: CDR1 SGDLS, CDR2 YYNGEE. V gave up 0 bases and J gave up 5 bases, with 11 bases separating them. Here the CDR3 DNA reads TGTGCCAGCAGCGTAGAGGGGCTCGGGACTGAAGCTTTCTTT. Residues: CASSVEGLGTEAFF.

In its sample, this clone ranks as medium-sized. The V call is TRBV27, the J call TRBJ2-7; 8 bases align to TRBD2. V trimming: 5 bases; J trimming: 3 bases; junction bases outside the gene matches: 18. The germline gives CDR1 MNHEY, CDR2 SMNVEV (reference sequence). This CDR3 contains 18 residues. CDR3 sequence reads: CASSLEPPGGRTSYEQYF. CDR3 coding DNA: TGTGCCAGCAGTCTCGAACCTCCAGGCGGGAGGACCAGCTACGAGCAGTACTTC.

V and J are TRBV5-1 and TRBJ2-7, with 8 bases lining up with TRBD2. The CDR3 sequence is 15 residues long. J gave up 7 bases and V 0 bases, and 9 bases lay outside the gene matches. Germline CDR1 SGHRS, CDR2 YFSETQ. DNA for the CDR3: TGCGCCAGCAGCTTGGCCCCAGCGGGAGCAAGTGAGCAGTACTTC. Translated: CASSLAPAGASEQYF.

The genes are TRBV7-2 and TRBJ2-7, with 8 positions matching TRBD2. Germline-derived CDR1 and CDR2 are SGHTA and FQGNSA. The CDR3 loop spans 15 amino acids. The V segment lost 5 bases and the J segment 4 bases; nucleotides outside the gene matches: 10. CDR3 bases: TGTGCCAGCAGCCCTGGAATTGCTAGCGGGTACGAGCAGTACTTC. Translating it yields CASSPGIASGYEQYF.